The source of this T cell receptor beta chain is a study of T-cell memory formation after mild COVID-19. TCRdb re-derived calls from the 5' RACE reads in MiXCR, one entry per CDR3 protein. The sample holds under 300,000 distinct CDR3 sequences, more than 15% seen once. This clonotype was counted ten times or more. With 4 bases removed from V and 9 bases from J, the gap between germline ends came to 18 bases. This CDR3 is 14 amino acids long. Germline CDR1 and CDR2: SGHTA and FQGNSA. The sample consisted of PBMCs or a T cell subset sorted from them (not recorded which). V usage is TRBV7-2 and J usage is TRBJ2-5; D could derive from TRBD1 or TRBD2 (6 bases each). This TCR derives from a man younger than 35 who had mild COVID-19 (a few samples of this study predate the infection). Cell type and time point are not known. CDR3 nucleotides: TGTGCCAGCAGCTCGACGGGGGCCCCCGGGGCCCAGTACTTC. This gives the protein CASSSTGAPGAQYF.